The rows below give T cell receptor beta chains drawn from one sample of a study of naive and memory T cell subsets. Each CDR3 protein gets one entry after TCRdb re-called the UMI-ligation and nested PCR reads with MiXCR. This sample has over 75,000 distinct CDR3 sequences; approximately 14% occur once, and the top ten carry 0.75% to 1%. The sample taken for sequencing was central memory CD4+ T cells from blood. Source of these receptors: a human donor in good health. Both conserved end residues are part of each CDR3. The D gene is left open where the match is weak. A clone size is listed for some rows: how often the clone was seen (once, few, many), or a class if it is expanded.

v_call	clone_size	j_call	d_call	cdr3_nt	cdr3_aa
TRBV12-3/TRBV12-4	many	TRBJ2-1	.	TGTGCCAGCAGCCCCCCGTGGGGGACCGACTACAATGAGCAGTTCTTC	CASSPPWGTDYNEQFF
TRBV19	few	TRBJ2-5	.	TGTGCCAGTAGGGTCGGACTGAACCGACGGGAGACCCAGTACTTC	CASRVGLNRRETQYF
TRBV2	few	TRBJ2-3	.	.	CASILGHPQGDTQYF
TRBV20-1	few	TRBJ2-1	TRBD2	TGCAGTGCTAGTATAGCGGGGACCAGTGAGCAGTTCTTC	CSASIAGTSEQFF
TRBV28	.	TRBJ1-4	.	TGTGCCGGCACCCCCTCCCTCGGAACTAATGAAAAACTGTTTTTT	CAGTPSLGTNEKLFF
TRBV2	.	TRBJ2-3	.	TGTGCCAGCAAAACCGACACAGATACGCAGTATTTT	CASKTDTDTQYF
TRBV5-1	.	TRBJ2-7	TRBD2	TGCGCCAGCAGCTTGGAACTAGCGAGGTCCTACGAGCAGTACTTC	CASSLELARSYEQYF
TRBV20-1	few	TRBJ2-4	.	TGCAGTGCTGAGGCCCCGGAAAGAAACATTCAGTACTTC	CSAEAPERNIQYF
TRBV27	few	TRBJ2-5	.	TGTGCCAGCAGTCCCGGACGGGGGAGGACGCAAGAGACCCAGTACTTC	CASSPGRGRTQETQYF
TRBV27	many	TRBJ2-1	TRBD2	TGTGCCAGCAGCGGACTAGCGGGAGTCCCGGGTGAGCAGTTCTTC	CASSGLAGVPGEQFF
TRBV3-1	.	TRBJ2-5	TRBD2	TGTGTCAGCAGCCGCGGACTAGGTTTAGAGACCCAGTACTTC	CVSSRGLGLETQYF
TRBV5-6	few	TRBJ2-3	TRBD1	TGTGCCAGCAGCCCGGAGACAGGGTTAATTCGTAGCACAGATACGCAGTATTTT	CASSPETGLIRSTDTQYF
TRBV20-1	.	TRBJ2-3	.	TGCAGTGCTAGAGATATAGGAAGCTCAGGGGGGGGAGATACGCAGTATTTT	CSARDIGSSGGGDTQYF
TRBV24-1	.	TRBJ2-1	TRBD1	TGTGCCACTTTCGGGGGCCCGGGACAGGGAAACAATGAGCAGTTCTTC	CATFGGPGQGNNEQFF
TRBV20-1	many	TRBJ1-5	.	TGCAGTGCCAAAAATCCTGATCAGCCCCAGCATTTT	CSAKNPDQPQHF
TRBV15	few	TRBJ1-5	.	TGTGCCACCAGCAGAGATCCCGGACCCAATAGCAATCAGCCCCAGCATTTT	CATSRDPGPNSNQPQHF
TRBV2	.	TRBJ2-3	.	TGTGCCAGCAGTGACCGGACGGTACCGACAGATACGCAGTATTTT	CASSDRTVPTDTQYF
TRBV29-1	many	TRBJ2-3	.	TGCAGCGTTGTTGTAAGGGCAGATACGCAGTATTTT	CSVVVRADTQYF
TRBV5-1	.	TRBJ2-5	TRBD2	TGCGCCAGCAGTTGGGGGACTAGCGGGAGTCAAGAGACCCAGTACTTC	CASSWGTSGSQETQYF
TRBV29-1	many	TRBJ1-1	.	TGCAGCGCCCTGAGGGGCACTGAAGCTTTCTTT	CSALRGTEAFF
TRBV29-1	few	TRBJ1-2	.	TGCAGCGTTGAGGGGGCATTGGGGGAAGGCTACACCTTC	CSVEGALGEGYTF
TRBV5-4	few	TRBJ2-1	TRBD2	TGTGCCAGCAGCATCGCCGGGACTAGCGAGACCAATGAGCAGTTCTTC	CASSIAGTSETNEQFF
TRBV27	.	TRBJ1-1	.	TGTGCCAGCAATACCGGGACCCCACTTTACTACACTGAAGCTTTCTTT	CASNTGTPLYYTEAFF
TRBV6-6	many	TRBJ2-1	.	TGTGCCAGCAGTGGGGACACAGAGCAGTTCTTC	CASSGDTEQFF
TRBV28	few	TRBJ2-7	.	TGTGCCAGCAAGGGGGGAGGGAGCAGCTCCTACGAGCAGTACTTC	CASKGGGSSSYEQYF
TRBV19	.	TRBJ1-6	.	TGTGCCAGTAGTATTTCGAATTCACCCCTCCACTTT	CASSISNSPLHF
TRBV6-2/TRBV6-3	.	TRBJ2-1	TRBD1	TGTGCCAGCAGTAAACCCGACAGGGTTCGGTTCTTC	CASSKPDRVRFF